The TCR beta chain described here comes from a study of cytomegalovirus exposure and HLA in healthy donors. Across the whole study: Early released data had around 89 million unique TCRs, all coming from HLA-typed donors. Points from the study as a whole: Looking again later, the authors saw that most CMV-associated TCR beta chains seemed HLA-restricted. Investigators reported approximately 150 TCR beta chains as tied to cytomegalovirus. In a later analysis, a missense DCLRE1C variant was linked to TCR beta V- and J-gene trimming.

In regard to this clone: Antigen: not known.

PCR involved 60 Vbeta and 13 Jbeta primers. TCRdb's table, derived via immunoSEQ multiplex PCR, lists solely in-frame clones and lacks some. The table shows about 200,000 clones, with about 82% occurring only once. Germline CDR1 LNHDA, CDR2 SQIVND (reference sequence). V shed 8 bases and J shed 3 bases, with 19 bases lying between them. The CDR3 has 15 residues. The sequenced sample was PBMCs. V gene TRBV19 combines with J gene TRBJ1-1; maybe TRBD1 (5 bases). The receptor was isolated from a woman aged 45-65 years in good health and CMV-seronegative. CDR3 region: CASHPTGEGDTEAFF. CDR3 sequence (DNA): TGTGCCAGTCATCCTACGGGGGAAGGGGACACTGAAGCTTTCTTT.